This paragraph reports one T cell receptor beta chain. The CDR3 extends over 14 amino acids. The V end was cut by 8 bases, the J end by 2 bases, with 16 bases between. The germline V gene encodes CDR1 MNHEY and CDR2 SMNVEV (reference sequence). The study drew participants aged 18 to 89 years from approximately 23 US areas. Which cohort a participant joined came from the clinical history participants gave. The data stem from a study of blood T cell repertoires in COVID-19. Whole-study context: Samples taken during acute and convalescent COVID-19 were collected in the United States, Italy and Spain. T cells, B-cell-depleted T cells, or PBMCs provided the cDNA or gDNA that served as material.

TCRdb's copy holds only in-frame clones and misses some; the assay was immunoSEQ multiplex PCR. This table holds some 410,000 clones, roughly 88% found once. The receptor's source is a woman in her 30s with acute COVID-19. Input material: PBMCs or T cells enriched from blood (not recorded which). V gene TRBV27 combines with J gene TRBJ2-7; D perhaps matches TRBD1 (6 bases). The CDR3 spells CASGTLGGPYEQYF. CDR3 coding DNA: TGTGCCAGCGGTACCTTAGGGGGACCCTACGAGCAGTACTTC.